The 18 T cell receptor beta chains below were found in one sample sequenced in a study of cytomegalovirus exposure and HLA in healthy donors. Researchers ran the PCR with 60 Vbeta and 13 Jbeta primers. Sequencing was performed with immunoSEQ multiplex PCR; in TCRdb, only in-frame clones are kept and a portion is missing. The sample consists of some 270,000 clones, about 93% of them appearing once. The material sequenced was PBMCs. Receptors were obtained from a girl aged 2 to 9 in good health and CMV-seronegative.

The rearrangement links TRBV25-1 to TRBJ2-3; TRBD1 is a possible D gene (6 bases). V was trimmed by 5 bases and J by 5 bases, leaving 23 bases between them. Germline values: CDR1 MGHDK, CDR2 SYGVNS. This CDR3 is 17 amino acids long. CDR3 amino acids: CASSSRGTPANRDTQYF. The CDR3, as DNA: TGTGCCAGCAGTTCGAGGGGGACACCGGCCAACAGAGATACGCAGTATTTT.

The gene calls are TRBV9 and TRBJ2-1; 11 nucleotides match TRBD2. Trimming at V came to 4 bases and at J to 6 bases, leaving 9 bases not matched to a gene. The CDR3 spans 16 residues. In germline, CDR1 is SGDLS, CDR2 YYNGEE. CDR3 residues: CASSSDTSGSLNEQFF. Written as DNA, the CDR3 is TGTGCCAGCAGCTCGGATACTAGCGGGAGTCTCAATGAGCAGTTCTTC.

The rearrangement joins TRBV29-1 to TRBJ2-3, with a possible D match to TRBD1 (6 bases). There are 14 residues in the CDR3. The V end was cut by 4 bases, the J end by 0 bases, with 11 bases between. CDR1 SQVTM and CDR2 ANQGSEA come from the germline V gene. The CDR3 DNA reads as TGCAGCGTTGTTGGGACACCTAGCACAGATACGCAGTATTTT. Its protein product is CSVVGTPSTDTQYF.

This clone appeared a single time. The V and J genes are TRBV10-3 and TRBJ2-2; TRBD2 matches 7 bases. V lost 3 bases, J lost 1 base, and 8 bases stayed unmatched. The CDR3 is 17 amino acids. The V gene's germline CDR1 is ENHRY and CDR2 SYGVKD. The CDR3: CAISESAWGGNTGELFF. The CDR3, as DNA: TGTGCCATCAGTGAATCGGCTTGGGGGGGGAACACCGGGGAGCTGTTTTTT.

The V gene is TRBV7-6, the J gene TRBJ2-1; 11 nucleotides agree with TRBD2. The CDR3 runs 19 residues. The V segment lost 2 bases and the J segment 2 bases; nucleotides outside the gene matches: 11. Germline assignment: CDR1 SGHVS and CDR2 FNYEAQ. Here the CDR3 DNA reads TGTGCCAGCAGCTTAAGTGTTTTAGCGGGGGGGATTCCCTACAATGAGCAGTTCTTC. Its protein is CASSLSVLAGGIPYNEQFF. The whole variable domain, filled in from reference TRBV7-6 and TRBJ2-1, reads GAGVSQSPRYKVTKRGQDVALRCDPISGHVSLYWYRQALGQGPEFLTYFNYEAQQDKSGLPNDRFSAERPEGSISTLTIQRTEQRDSAMYRCASSLSVLAGGIPYNEQFFGPGTRLTVL.

The chain combines TRBV5-1 with TRBJ2-7, with D hard to call. The CDR3 consists of 15 residues. CDR1 and CDR2 (germline): SGHRS, YFSETQ. V shed 0 bases and J shed 6 bases, with 16 bases lying between them. DNA for the CDR3: TGCGCCAGCAGCTTGGTGTCGCTATCGGTAAGCGAGCAGTACTTC. It encodes CASSLVSLSVSEQYF.

The chain joins TRBV6-1 to TRBJ2-5; 8 bases map to TRBD1. This CDR3 comprises 14 residues. The germline CDR1 and CDR2 sequences are MNHNS and SASEGT. Unmatched junction bases numbered 8, after V lost 7 bases and J lost 4 bases. CDR3 sequence: CASTIQGVGETQYF. Written as DNA, the CDR3 is TGTGCCAGCACCATACAGGGGGTGGGAGAGACCCAGTACTTC.

The V and J genes are TRBV5-5 and TRBJ2-7; TRBD1 aligns across 7 bases. In germline, CDR1 is SGHKS, CDR2 YYEKEE (reference sequence). With V trimmed by 3 bases and J by 4 bases, 16 bases remained unmatched. CDR3 length: 17 amino acids. CDR3 loop: CASSSRQGGELSYEQYF. As DNA, the CDR3 is TGTGCCAGCAGCTCCCGACAGGGCGGAGAACTAAGTTACGAGCAGTACTTC.

The gene calls are TRBV28 and TRBJ1-2; D possibly corresponds to TRBD1 (5 bases). The CDR3 spans 17 residues. V lost 6 bases, J lost 5 bases, and 25 bases lay in between. Germline V lookup: CDR1 MDHEN, CDR2 SYDVKM. The CDR3 protein is CASRFLGLPGLRYGYTF. CDR3 DNA: TGTGCCAGCAGGTTTCTGGGCCTCCCGGGACTTCGGTATGGCTACACCTTC.

This clone was counted once. The chain uses TRBV7-3 and TRBJ2-3; a weak D match, TRBD1 (5 bases). CDR1 and CDR2 (germline): SGHTA, FQGTGA. The V gene lost 0 bases and the J gene lost 0 bases, with 10 bases spanning the gap. This CDR3 spans 16 amino acids. The CDR3 bases are TGTGCCAGCAGCTTAACGGTTGACAGAAGCACAGATACGCAGTATTTT. Residues: CASSLTVDRSTDTQYF.

V is TRBV27 and J is TRBJ2-1, with 9 nucleotides matching TRBD1. This CDR3 has 13 residues. From germline, CDR1 is MNHEY and CDR2 SMNVEV (reference sequence). Trimming cost V 6 bases and J 8 bases; bases outside gene matches: 5. CDR3: CASRGTGSHEQFF. The DNA of the CDR3 is TGTGCCAGCAGAGGGACAGGGTCTCATGAGCAGTTCTTC.

V gene TRBV10-3 combines with J gene TRBJ1-6; D might be TRBD1 (6 bases). Germline assignment: CDR1 ENHRY and CDR2 SYGVKD. Trimming took 6 bases from V and 0 from J, leaving 15 bases between them. CDR3 length: 17 amino acids. CDR3 loop: CAIRGTSTSSYNSPLHF. The CDR3 nucleotides read TGTGCCATCAGAGGGACAAGCACAAGCTCCTATAATTCACCCCTCCACTTT.

V and J are TRBV6-4 and TRBJ2-1; 10 nucleotides align to TRBD1. Germline V gives CDR1 MRHNA, CDR2 SNTAGT. CDR3 size: 15 residues. J gave up 6 bases and V 3 bases, and 5 bases lay outside the gene matches. The DNA for the CDR3 is TGTGCCAGCAGTGAGACAGGGGGCCCACCCAATGAGCAGTTCTTC. Protein sequence: CASSETGGPPNEQFF.

The CDR3 coding sequence is TGTGCCAGCAGCTTGCCGACAGTTGGCCCGGGGCAGTACTTC. This encodes CASSLPTVGPGQYF. The rearrangement joins TRBV5-6 to TRBJ2-7, with D perhaps matching TRBD1 (5 bases). Germline CDR1 is SGHDT and CDR2 is YYEEEE. This CDR3 comprises 14 residues. V was shortened by 1 base and J by 9 bases, with 17 bases between the two germline ends.

The genes are TRBV5-4 and TRBJ2-3, with TRBD2 identical over 13 bases. V gave up 5 bases and J gave up 4 bases; unmatched junction bases: 7. The CDR3 covers 16 residues. Germline V gives CDR1 SGHNT, CDR2 YYREEE (reference sequence). This CDR3 is CASRRGTSGTADTQYF. The CDR3 nucleotides are TGTGCCAGCAGGAGGGGGACTAGCGGGACGGCAGATACGCAGTATTTT.

The chain links TRBV5-6 to TRBJ1-5, with D maybe TRBD1 (5 bases). Per the germline V gene, CDR1 is SGHDT and CDR2 is YYEEEE. Trimming removed 0 bases from V and 5 bases from J, with 9 bases in between. There are 14 residues in the CDR3. The CDR3 DNA follows: TGTGCCAGCAGCTTGGCGGGGGGTCATCAGCCCCAGCATTTT. Its protein product is CASSLAGGHQPQHF.

The CDR3 is CASDRGRDTQYF. CDR3 nucleotides: TGTGCCAGTGACAGGGGTAGAGATACGCAGTATTTT. This chain joins TRBV6-1 and TRBJ2-3; 8 positions agree with TRBD1. J gave up 5 bases and V 9 bases, and 4 bases lay outside the gene matches. CDR1 and CDR2 (germline): MNHNS, SASEGT. The CDR3 has 12 residues.

The chain recombines TRBV5-1 with TRBJ1-2; the D gene is possibly TRBD1 (6 bases). The CDR3 extends over 13 amino acids. Per the germline V gene, CDR1 is SGHRS and CDR2 is YFSETQ. Between the trimmed V and J ends, which lost 3 bases and 7 bases, there was a span of 13 bases. As DNA, the CDR3 is TGCGCCAGCAGCTCCACTACAGGGCTTGGCTACACCTTC. As protein: CASSSTTGLGYTF.